The clone carrying this T cell receptor beta chain was detected only a few times. J lost 3 bases, V lost 3 bases, and 4 bases had no gene match. The CDR3 has 17 amino acids. CDR1 and CDR2 from the germline V gene are MNHEY and SVGAGI. With a J-beta primer mix and a sample-barcoded 5' primer, a second PCR ran about 6 to 11 cycles. Each CDR3 protein gets one entry after TCRdb re-called the 5' RACE reads with MiXCR. The sample holds 780,000 or so distinct CDR3 sequences, roughly 56% seen once. The data are from a study of blood T cells in healthy people across ages. Donation came from healthy Caucasian individuals in Russia who were aged roughly 6 to 95.

The sample comprised blood. The sequence was obtained from a man in his forties in good health. The J gene is TRBJ1-6, the V gene TRBV6-5, with 11 bases lining up with TRBD1. The CDR3 sequence: CASSYMGQGDYNSPLHF. CDR3 in DNA: TGTGCCAGCAGTTATATGGGACAGGGGGACTATAATTCACCCCTCCACTTT.